This T cell receptor beta chain was captured in a study of T cell changes during pregnancy in multiple sclerosis. Repertoires were generated with immunoSEQ multiplex PCR, while TCRdb's copy carries only in-frame clones and drops some. The table lists about 40,000 clones, roughly 90% of them singletons. The TCR was taken from a female donor with multiple sclerosis, enrolled in a pregnancy study. The specimen was CD8+ T cells from peripheral blood mononuclear cells, collected in the first trimester of pregnancy.

CDR3 amino acids: CASSPQQVRHEQYF. In DNA, the CDR3 is TGTGCCAGCAGCCCCCAACAGGTTAGGCACGAGCAGTACTTC. This rearrangement joins TRBV21-1 to TRBJ2-7; TRBD1 was called by the table and not checked on the DNA. TRBV21-1 is given as a pseudogene. This CDR3 region has 14 residues.